This T cell receptor beta chain was recorded in a study of blood T cell repertoires in COVID-19. On the study more broadly: Spain, Italy and the United States supplied samples that represented acute and convalescent COVID-19. The cDNA or gDNA used as material had been derived from T cells, B-cell-depleted T cells, or PBMCs.

CDR1 and CDR2 (germline): MNHEY, SVGEGT. V shed 6 bases, J shed 7 bases, and the junction held 9 bases outside the gene matches. The CDR3 contains 14 residues. Per the study methods: Reference gene primer amplification gave nucleated cell count estimates. Profiled with immunoSEQ multiplex PCR; TCRdb holds only in-frame clones, not every one. The DNA was the basis for D and trimming; V, J and clone size are from that table. Of 130,000 to 150,000 clones listed, roughly 80% were seen once; the top ten hold 3.5%. The chain couples TRBV6-2 or TRBV6-3 to TRBJ1-1, with 9 bases aligning to TRBD1. Sample: peripheral blood. The source is a man between 65 and 80 years old who had recovered from COVID-19. The CDR3 sequence is CASSPGQGLGEAFF. CDR3 in DNA: TGTGCCAGCAGCCCGGGACAGGGATTAGGTGAAGCTTTCTTT.